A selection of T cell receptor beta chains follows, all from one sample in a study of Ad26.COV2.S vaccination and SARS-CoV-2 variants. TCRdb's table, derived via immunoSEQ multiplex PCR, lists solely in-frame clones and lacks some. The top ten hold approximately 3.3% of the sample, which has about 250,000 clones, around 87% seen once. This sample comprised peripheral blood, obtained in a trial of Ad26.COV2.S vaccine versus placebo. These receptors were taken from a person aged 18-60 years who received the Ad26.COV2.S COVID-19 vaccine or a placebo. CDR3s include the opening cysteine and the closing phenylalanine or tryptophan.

CDR3aa: CASSLGQGNQETQYF
v_gene: TRBV7-9
len: 15
j_gene: TRBJ2-5

CDR3aa: CASSLDYQQFF
v_gene: TRBV5-1
len: 11
j_gene: TRBJ2-1

CDR3aa: CASSLAGDEQFF
v_gene: TRBV11-3
len: 12
j_gene: TRBJ2-1

CDR3aa: CASSQEAPRTEAFF
v_gene: TRBV3-1/TRBV3-2
len: 14
j_gene: TRBJ1-1

CDR3aa: CASSSRDRGRYSNQPQHF
v_gene: TRBV19
len: 18
j_gene: TRBJ1-5

CDR3aa: CASSPQERYEQYF
v_gene: TRBV18
len: 13
j_gene: TRBJ2-7

CDR3aa: CASSLWGGTGNTIYF
v_gene: TRBV28
len: 15
j_gene: TRBJ1-3

CDR3aa: CAWTSQGIEQYF
v_gene: TRBV30
len: 12
j_gene: TRBJ2-7

CDR3aa: CASSVGQSEGGYTF
v_gene: TRBV5-1
len: 14
j_gene: TRBJ1-2

CDR3aa: CASSLGGEASYEQYF
v_gene: TRBV7-2
len: 15
j_gene: TRBJ2-7

CDR3aa: CASSLDGTSYEQYF
v_gene: TRBV5-1
len: 14
j_gene: TRBJ2-7

CDR3aa: CASSQGQGAANYGYTF
v_gene: TRBV3-1/TRBV3-2
len: 16
j_gene: TRBJ1-2

CDR3aa: CASSSSGSASEQYF
v_gene: TRBV7-9
len: 14
j_gene: TRBJ2-7

CDR3aa: CASSLQFATNEKLFF
v_gene: TRBV27
len: 15
j_gene: TRBJ1-4

CDR3aa: CASSVGPSSGNTIYF
v_gene: TRBV3-1/TRBV3-2
len: 15
j_gene: TRBJ1-3

CDR3aa: CARGGGRTHSGANVLTF
v_gene: TRBV7-2
len: 17
j_gene: TRBJ2-6

CDR3aa: CASSETTMTVLNQPQHF
v_gene: TRBV6-1
len: 17
j_gene: TRBJ1-5

CDR3aa: CASRGDRNTGELFF
v_gene: TRBV5-4
len: 14
j_gene: TRBJ2-2

CDR3aa: CSATVGKGTDTQYF
v_gene: TRBV29-1
len: 14
j_gene: TRBJ2-3

CDR3aa: CASSPEQISNEKLFF
v_gene: TRBV7-9
len: 15
j_gene: TRBJ1-4

CDR3aa: CAWTGTRGYTF
v_gene: TRBV30
len: 11
j_gene: TRBJ1-2

CDR3aa: CASSLQGTNSYEQYF
v_gene: TRBV5-5
len: 15
j_gene: TRBJ2-7

CDR3aa: CASSYYRDKGVEAFF
v_gene: TRBV6-6
len: 15
j_gene: TRBJ1-1

CDR3aa: CASSPTGPLNVLTF
v_gene: TRBV14
len: 14
j_gene: TRBJ2-6

CDR3aa: CASSFRGHEKLFF
v_gene: TRBV7-9
len: 13
j_gene: TRBJ1-4